This TCR beta chain was sequenced in a study of T cells after yellow fever vaccination. About the research overall: Researchers used SMART-Seq v4 Ultra Low Input to prepare fractions that had low cell numbers.

In its sample, this clonotype was seen many times. From the 5' RACE reads, TCRdb called clonotypes with MiXCR, one entry per CDR3 protein. The sample includes about 400,000 distinct CDR3 sequences, 6.2% of them seen just once. The source material was PBMCs, sampled 5 days after the yellow fever booster vaccination. The clonotype originates from a man between 25 and 39 years old who received the YFV17D yellow fever vaccine.

The CDR3 bases are TGTGCCAGCAGTCAAGGGACTAGCGGCGAGCAGTACTTC. Its translation: CASSQGTSGEQYF. J is TRBJ2-7 and V is TRBV12-3 or TRBV12-4, with TRBD2 identical over 11 bases. Unmatched junction bases numbered 3, after V lost 5 bases and J lost 6 bases. The CDR3 spans 13 residues.